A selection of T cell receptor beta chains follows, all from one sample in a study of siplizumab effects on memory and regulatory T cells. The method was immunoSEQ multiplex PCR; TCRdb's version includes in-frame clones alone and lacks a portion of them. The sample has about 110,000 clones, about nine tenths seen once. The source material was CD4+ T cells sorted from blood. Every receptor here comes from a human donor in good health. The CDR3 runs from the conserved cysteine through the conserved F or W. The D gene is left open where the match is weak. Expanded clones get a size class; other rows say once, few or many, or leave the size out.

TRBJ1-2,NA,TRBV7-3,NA,CASSLNGGGYTF,TGTGCCAGCAGCTTAAATGGGGGTGGCTACACCTTC
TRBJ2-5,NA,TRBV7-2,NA,CASSSPSAGGETQYF,TGTGCCAGCAGCTCCCCATCGGCAGGGGGGGAGACCCAGTACTTC
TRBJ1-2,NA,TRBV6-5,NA,CASSLGRNYGYTF,TGTGCCAGCAGTTTGGGCAGAAACTATGGCTACACCTTC
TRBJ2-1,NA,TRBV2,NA,CASSSYNEQFF,TGTGCCAGCAGTTCTTATAATGAGCAGTTCTTC
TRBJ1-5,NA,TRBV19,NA,CASSMMSGSNQPQHF,TGTGCCAGTAGTATGATGTCCGGGAGCAATCAGCCCCAGCATTTT
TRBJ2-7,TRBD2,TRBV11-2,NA,CASSLPSGLAGVYEQYF,TGTGCCAGCAGCTTACCCTCTGGACTAGCGGGAGTGTACGAGCAGTACTTC
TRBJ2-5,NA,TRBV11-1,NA,CASSPQETQYF,TGTGCCAGCAGCCCGCAAGAGACCCAGTACTTC
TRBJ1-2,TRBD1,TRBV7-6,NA,CASSLSDRVVDDYGYTF,TGTGCCAGCAGCTTATCGGACAGGGTAGTGGATGACTATGGCTACACCTTC
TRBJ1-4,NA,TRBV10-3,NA,CATGEVEEKLFF,TGTGCCACCGGGGAAGTTGAGGAAAAACTGTTTTTT
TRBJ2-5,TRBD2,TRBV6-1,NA,CASSEAWISGGEETQYF,TGTGCCAGCAGTGAAGCTTGGATTAGCGGGGGGGAAGAGACCCAGTACTTC
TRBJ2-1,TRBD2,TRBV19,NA,CASSAGSGLAGVGNEQFF,TGTGCCAGTAGTGCCGGGTCCGGACTAGCGGGCGTAGGGAATGAGCAGTTCTTC
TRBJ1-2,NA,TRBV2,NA,CASSEGSVAYGYTF,TGTGCCAGCAGCGAAGGGAGCGTAGCCTATGGCTACACCTTC
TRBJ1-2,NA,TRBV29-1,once,CSAEPGYGYTF,TGCAGCGCTGAGCCCGGCTATGGCTACACCTTC
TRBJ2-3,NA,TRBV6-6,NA,CASRYRDHLTDTQYF,TGTGCCAGCAGGTACCGGGACCATCTCACAGATACGCAGTATTTT
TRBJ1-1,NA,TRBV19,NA,CASSSKQGPGEAFF,TGTGCCAGTAGTTCCAAACAGGGCCCCGGTGAAGCTTTCTTT
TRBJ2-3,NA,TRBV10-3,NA,CAISDKVFAGTQSDTQYF,TGTGCCATCAGTGACAAGGTCTTTGCGGGGACTCAATCAGATACGCAGTATTTT
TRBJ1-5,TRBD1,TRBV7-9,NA,CASSLGQGVKNQPQHF,TGTGCCAGCAGCTTAGGACAGGGGGTCAAGAATCAGCCCCAGCATTTT
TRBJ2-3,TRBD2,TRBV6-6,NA,CASSPGLAGVSDTQYF,TGTGCCAGCAGTCCAGGACTAGCGGGAGTATCAGATACGCAGTATTTT
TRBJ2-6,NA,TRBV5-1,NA,CASSPGADGANVLTF,TGCGCCAGCAGCCCGGGGGCGGATGGGGCCAACGTCCTGACTTTC
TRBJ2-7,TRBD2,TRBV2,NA,CAGQASGGFEQYF,TGTGCCGGCCAGGCTAGCGGGGGGTTCGAGCAGTACTTC
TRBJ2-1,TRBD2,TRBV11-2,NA,CASSLSSGTSYNEQFF,TGTGCCAGCAGCTTATCTAGCGGGACTTCCTACAATGAGCAGTTCTTC
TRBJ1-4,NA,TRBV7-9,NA,CASSLRPKGATNEKLFF,TGTGCCAGCAGCTTACGTCCGAAGGGAGCAACTAATGAAAAACTGTTTTTT
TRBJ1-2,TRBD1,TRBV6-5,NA,CAIRQGSYGYTF,TGTGCCATCCGACAGGGAAGCTATGGCTACACCTTC
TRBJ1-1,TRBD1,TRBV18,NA,CASSPTGTDTWAFF,TGTGCCAGCTCACCGACCGGGACAGATACCTGGGCTTTCTTT
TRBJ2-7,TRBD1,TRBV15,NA,CATSSRRTGAEQYF,TGTGCCACCAGCAGCCGCCGGACAGGGGCCGAGCAGTACTTC
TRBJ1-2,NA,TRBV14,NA,CASSRQATGYTF,TGTGCCAGCAGCCGACAGGCTACTGGCTACACCTTC